This T cell receptor beta chain is drawn from a study of cytomegalovirus exposure and HLA in healthy donors. Study-wide background: Later, an analysis reported that the 95 to 150 validation repertoires had used the same platform as the 500 to 750 first-cohort repertoires.

Study results and caveats: Associated with cytomegalovirus, according to the listing, were 150 to 200 TCR beta chains. Whilst most TCR sequences proved rare, a subset of public TCRs occurred across many donors.

Profiling relied on immunoSEQ multiplex PCR, and the TCRdb table lists in-frame clones only, not all of them. The table shows more than 110,000 clones, with 80% to 90% occurring only once. The CDR3 extends over 13 amino acids. CDR1 and CDR2 from the germline V gene are SEHNR and FQNEAQ (reference sequence). J was trimmed by 4 bases and V by 6 bases; bases with no gene match: 1. Donors were drawn from the approximately 120-subject validation cohort, separate from the roughly 700-subject first cohort. About this clone: Its antigen is undetermined.

The origin of this receptor is a woman aged 25 to 45 in good health and CMV-seronegative. The J gene is TRBJ2-5, the V gene TRBV7-9, with 11 bases lining up with TRBD2. Sequencing input: PBMCs. The CDR3: CASRLAGGETQYF. The DNA of the CDR3 is TGTGCCAGCAGGCTAGCGGGGGGAGAGACCCAGTACTTC. Using reference TRBV7-9 and TRBJ2-5 for the parts outside the CDR3, the full variable domain is DTGVSQNPRHKITKRGQNVTFRCDPISEHNRLYWYRQTLGQGPEFLTYFQNEAQLEKSRLLSDRFSAERPKGSFSTLEIQRTEQGDSAMYLCASRLAGGETQYFGPGTRLLVL.